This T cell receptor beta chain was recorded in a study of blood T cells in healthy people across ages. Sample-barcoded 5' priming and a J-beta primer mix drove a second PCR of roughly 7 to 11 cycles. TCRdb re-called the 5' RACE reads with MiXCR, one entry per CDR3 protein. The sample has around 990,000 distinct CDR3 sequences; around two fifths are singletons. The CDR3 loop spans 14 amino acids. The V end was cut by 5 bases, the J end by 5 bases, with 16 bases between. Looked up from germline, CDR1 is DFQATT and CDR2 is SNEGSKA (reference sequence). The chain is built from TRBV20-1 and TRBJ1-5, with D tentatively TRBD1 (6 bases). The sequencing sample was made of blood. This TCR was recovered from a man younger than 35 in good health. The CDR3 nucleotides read TGCAGTGCTCCCGCCGGGACAAGGTATCAGCCCCAGCATTTT. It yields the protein CSAPAGTRYQPQHF.